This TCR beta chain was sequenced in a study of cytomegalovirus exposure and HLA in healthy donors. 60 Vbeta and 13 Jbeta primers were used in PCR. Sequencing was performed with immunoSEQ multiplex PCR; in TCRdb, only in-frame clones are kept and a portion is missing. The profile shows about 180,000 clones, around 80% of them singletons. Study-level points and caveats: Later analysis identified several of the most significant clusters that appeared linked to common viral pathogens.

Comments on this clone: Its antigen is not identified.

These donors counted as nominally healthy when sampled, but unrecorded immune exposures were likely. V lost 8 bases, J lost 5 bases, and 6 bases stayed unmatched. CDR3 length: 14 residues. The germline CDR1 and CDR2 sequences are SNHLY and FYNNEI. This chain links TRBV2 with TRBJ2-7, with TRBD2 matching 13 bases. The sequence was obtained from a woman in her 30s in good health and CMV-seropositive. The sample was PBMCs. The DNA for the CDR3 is TGTGCCAGCCTAGGGACTAGCGGGGTAAACGAGCAGTACTTC. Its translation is CASLGTSGVNEQYF.